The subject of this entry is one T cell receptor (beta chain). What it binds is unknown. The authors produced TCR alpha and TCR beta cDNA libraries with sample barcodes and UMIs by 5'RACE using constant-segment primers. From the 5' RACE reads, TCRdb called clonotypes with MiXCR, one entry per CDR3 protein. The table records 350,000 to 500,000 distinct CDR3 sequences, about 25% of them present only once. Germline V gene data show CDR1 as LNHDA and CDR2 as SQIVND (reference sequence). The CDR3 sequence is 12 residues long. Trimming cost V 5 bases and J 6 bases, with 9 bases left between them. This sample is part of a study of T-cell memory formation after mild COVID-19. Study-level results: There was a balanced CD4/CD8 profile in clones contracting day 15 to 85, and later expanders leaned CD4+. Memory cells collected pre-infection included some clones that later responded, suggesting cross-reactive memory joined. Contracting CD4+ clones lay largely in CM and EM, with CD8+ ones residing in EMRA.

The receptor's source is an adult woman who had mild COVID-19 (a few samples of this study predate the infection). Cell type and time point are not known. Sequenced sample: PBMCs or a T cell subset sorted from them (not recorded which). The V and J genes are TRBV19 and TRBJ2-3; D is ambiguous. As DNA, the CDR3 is TGTGCCAGTAGTTTAGCATGGGATACGCAGTATTTT. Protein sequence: CASSLAWDTQYF.